These 27 T cell receptor beta chains share one sample of origin, sequenced in a study of shared clonotypes between healthy human individuals. This table comes from immunoSEQ multiplex PCR, and its TCRdb copy is limited to in-frame clones, with some not included. The data contain some 1,900,000 clones, less than 95% of them singletons. CD8 cells classed as naive were CD45RO-negative and positively selected for CCR7, excluding terminally differentiated effector memory CD45RA+ cells. Sequencing used naive CD8+ T cells sorted from blood. These receptors all come from a man younger than 35 in good health.

The chain employs TRBV6-1 and TRBJ1-1; D may be TRBD1 (6 bases). The CDR3 loop spans 15 amino acids. Trimming took 2 bases from V and 0 from J, leaving 10 bases between them. Per germline, CDR1 MNHNS and CDR2 SASEGT. The CDR3 region has the DNA TGTGCCAGCAGTGAAAAGGGGGTATTGAACACTGAAGCTTTCTTT. This encodes CASSEKGVLNTEAFF.

The chain is built from TRBV7-2 and TRBJ2-7, with D possibly called TRBD1 or TRBD2 (5 bases each). Germline V lookup: CDR1 SGHTA, CDR2 FQGNSA. The CDR3 runs 15 residues. Trimming took off 5 bases at V and 3 bases at J, with 17 bases between the two ends. For the CDR3, the DNA is TGTGCCAGCAGCCTGGTGGCCTGGGGGAGCTACGAGCAGTACTTC. Residues: CASSLVAWGSYEQYF. Complete variable domain (other parts from reference TRBV7-2 and TRBJ2-7): GAGVSQSPSNKVTEKGKDVELRCDPISGHTALYWYRQSLGQGLEFLIYFQGNSAPDKSGLPSDRFSAERTGGSVSTLTIQRTQQEDSAVYLCASSLVAWGSYEQYFGPGTRLTVT.

V gene TRBV19 combines with J gene TRBJ1-5, with TRBD1 matching 7 bases. Germline-derived CDR1 and CDR2 are LNHDA and SQIVND (reference sequence). V gave up 5 bases and J gave up 5 bases; unmatched junction bases: 9. The CDR3 totals 15 residues. CDR3 sequence: CASSDFGTAYQPQHF. The CDR3 DNA reads as TGTGCCAGTAGTGATTTCGGGACAGCATATCAGCCCCAGCATTTT.

This clone was counted once. The chain couples TRBV7-9 to TRBJ2-7; TRBD2 matches at 11 bases. The ends lost 2 bases at V and 6 bases at J; junction bases unmatched: 12. The CDR3 consists of 17 residues. Looked up from germline, CDR1 is SEHNR and CDR2 is FQNEAQ (reference sequence). CDR3 residues: CASSLSGLAGGLLEQYF. DNA for the CDR3: TGTGCCAGCAGCTTATCCGGGCTAGCGGGAGGATTGCTCGAGCAGTACTTC. The complete variable domain, with remaining parts taken from reference TRBV7-9 and TRBJ2-7, reads DTGVSQNPRHKITKRGQNVTFRCDPISEHNRLYWYRQTLGQGPEFLTYFQNEAQLEKSRLLSDRFSAERPKGSFSTLEIQRTEQGDSAMYLCASSLSGLAGGLLEQYFGPGTRLTVT.

The chain carries TRBV7-9 and TRBJ2-1; D gene uncertain. CDR3 size: 12 residues. CDR1 is SEHNR and CDR2 is FQNEAQ in the germline V gene (reference sequence). V was shortened by 5 bases and J by 6 bases, with 8 bases between the two germline ends. The CDR3 DNA reads as TGTGCCAGCAGCGCGACGGCCAATGAGCAGTTCTTC. It translates to CASSATANEQFF. Full variable domain (missing parts from reference TRBV7-9 and TRBJ2-1): DTGVSQNPRHKITKRGQNVTFRCDPISEHNRLYWYRQTLGQGPEFLTYFQNEAQLEKSRLLSDRFSAERPKGSFSTLEIQRTEQGDSAMYLCASSATANEQFFGPGTRLTVL.

V is TRBV29-1 and J is TRBJ1-3, with TRBD1 identical over 8 bases. CDR1 and CDR2 from the germline V gene are SQVTM and ANQGSEA. V trimming: 3 bases; J trimming: 4 bases; junction bases outside the gene matches: 5. The CDR3 totals 14 residues. CDR3 residues: CSVDFGQGGNTIYF. The DNA of the CDR3 is TGCAGCGTTGATTTTGGACAGGGCGGAAACACCATATATTTT.

The CDR3 sequence: CATASLETGNTIYF. The CDR3 region has the DNA TGTGCCACCGCCAGTTTGGAAACTGGAAACACCATATATTTT. This chain connects TRBV9 to TRBJ1-3; no clear D gene. CDR3 size: 14 residues. V lost 9 bases and J lost 2, with 15 bases in between. The V gene's germline CDR1 is SGDLS and CDR2 YYNGEE.

J is TRBJ1-4 and V is TRBV7-2; the D is unclear. CDR3 size: 15 residues. V gave up 1 base and J gave up 7 bases, with 13 bases separating them. Germline V gene data show CDR1 as SGHTA and CDR2 as FQGNSA. The CDR3 coding sequence is TGTGCCAGCAGCTTAGAGCGGTCTGAGGTTGAAAAACTGTTTTTT. It is translated as CASSLERSEVEKLFF. Full variable domain (rest looked up from reference TRBV7-2 and TRBJ1-4): GAGVSQSPSNKVTEKGKDVELRCDPISGHTALYWYRQSLGQGLEFLIYFQGNSAPDKSGLPSDRFSAERTGGSVSTLTIQRTQQEDSAVYLCASSLERSEVEKLFFGSGTQLSVL.

The V gene is TRBV7-9, the J gene TRBJ2-7; possible D gene TRBD1, 6 bases. Germline CDR1 is SEHNR and CDR2 is FQNEAQ (reference sequence). The CDR3 covers 12 residues. V was clipped by 3 bases and J by 4 bases, with 7 bases between them. The CDR3 DNA follows: TGTGCCAGCAGCTTTGGACAGTACGAGCAGTACTTC. Protein: CASSFGQYEQYF.

Turning to this clone: This sample also contains other DNA sequences that code for the same CDR3. This sequence joins TRBV28 and TRBJ1-5; D ambiguous. The germline V gene has CDR1 MDHEN and CDR2 SYDVKM. V lost 1 base and J lost 0, with 4 bases in between. The CDR3 is made up of 14 amino acids. The DNA for the CDR3 is TGTGCCAGCAGTTTATTAGATAGCAATCAGCCCCAGCATTTT. Its translation: CASSLLDSNQPQHF.

Concerning this clone itself: This sample includes further DNA sequences coding for the same CDR3. This chain links TRBV10-2 with TRBJ2-1; D may be TRBD2 (5 bases). The germline V gene encodes CDR1 WSHSY and CDR2 SAAADI. This CDR3 region has 11 residues. Trimming shortened V by 5 bases and J by 7 bases, and 6 bases separated the two germline ends. CDR3: CASSPGNEQFF. The DNA of the CDR3 is TGCGCCAGCAGTCCGGGGAATGAGCAGTTCTTC.

The CDR3 sequence is CASSKSGGTESSYEQYF. CDR3 nucleotide sequence: TGTGCCAGCAGTAAATCCGGCGGGACAGAATCCTCCTACGAGCAGTACTTC. The chain recombines TRBV27 with TRBJ2-7, with a possible D match to TRBD1 (7 bases). The CDR3 is 17 amino acids. Deletions cut 5 bases from V and 0 bases from J, with 20 bases between. Germline CDR1 and CDR2: MNHEY and SMNVEV (reference sequence).

CDR3 coding DNA: TGTGCCAGCAGATCTTCCGAGCAGTACTTC. Its translation: CASRSSEQYF. The rearrangement links TRBV6-6 to TRBJ2-5; D remains unclear. The DNA end is a closer match to TRBJ2-7, so the J assignment may be wrong. Germline V gene data show CDR1 as MNHNY and CDR2 as SVGAGI (reference sequence). This CDR3 is 10 amino acids long.

The chain combines TRBV9 with TRBJ2-5, with 9 bases that match TRBD1. Germline V gives CDR1 SGDLS, CDR2 YYNGEE. The CDR3 totals 16 residues. Trimming took 0 bases from V and 1 from J; bases not matched to a gene: 4. This chain's CDR3 is CASSVEGTGRQETQYF. DNA of the CDR3: TGTGCCAGCAGCGTAGAGGGGACAGGGCGCCAAGAGACCCAGTACTTC.

This rearrangement joins TRBV28 to TRBJ1-2; TRBD1 is a possible D gene (5 bases). Germline loops: CDR1 MDHEN, CDR2 SYDVKM. The CDR3 loop spans 13 amino acids. V lost 6 bases to trimming and J lost 0 bases, with 8 bases between them. Here the CDR3 DNA reads TGTGCCAGCAGGACAGAAGCTAACTATGGCTACACCTTC. Translated: CASRTEANYGYTF.

There are a few counts of this clone. The CDR3 reads CASSPIEAAYGYTF. The CDR3 DNA reads TGTGCCAGCAGCCCAATAGAGGCTGCCTATGGCTACACCTTC. The chain recombines TRBV6-6 with TRBJ1-2, with D uncertain. V lost 6 bases, J lost 4 bases, and 15 bases lay in between. The CDR3 length is 14 residues. Germline loops: CDR1 MNHNY, CDR2 SVGAGI (reference sequence).

This chain links TRBV7-2 with TRBJ2-7; 7 positions agree with TRBD2. CDR3 length: 15 amino acids. V trimming: 7 bases; J trimming: 3 bases; junction bases outside the gene matches: 12. The germline V gene encodes CDR1 SGHTA and CDR2 FQGNSA. The DNA of the CDR3 is TGTGCCAGCACCAATCACCCGGGACTAAGCTACGAGCAGTACTTC. As protein: CASTNHPGLSYEQYF. Supplemented by reference TRBV7-2 and TRBJ2-7, the full variable domain reads GAGVSQSPSNKVTEKGKDVELRCDPISGHTALYWYRQSLGQGLEFLIYFQGNSAPDKSGLPSDRFSAERTGGSVSTLTIQRTQQEDSAVYLCASTNHPGLSYEQYFGPGTRLTVT.

The chain uses TRBV10-3 and TRBJ1-1; TRBD1 might be the D (6 bases). Germline values: CDR1 ENHRY, CDR2 SYGVKD. There are 15 residues in the CDR3. Trimming removed 2 bases from V and 5 bases from J, with 15 bases in between. DNA for the CDR3: TGTGCCATCAGTGAGCCGGCAGGGGAAGGTACTGAAGCTTTCTTT. It yields the protein CAISEPAGEGTEAFF.

The rearrangement uses TRBV10-3 and TRBJ1-2, with D unresolved. Germline V gene data show CDR1 as ENHRY and CDR2 as SYGVKD. There are 16 residues in the CDR3. V lost 0 bases, J lost 0 bases, and 11 bases lay in between. The CDR3 loop reads CAISESWAAPNYGYTF. The CDR3 DNA reads TGTGCCATCAGTGAGTCGTGGGCGGCCCCTAACTATGGCTACACCTTC.

The rearrangement uses TRBV9 and TRBJ1-2; no firm D call. In germline, CDR1 is SGDLS, CDR2 YYNGEE. This CDR3 contains 16 residues. Trimming took 3 bases from V and 0 from J, leaving 15 bases between them. The CDR3 DNA sequence: TGTGCCAGCAGCGCCTCCGGTTCGACAACTAACTATGGCTACACCTTC. Its protein is CASSASGSTTNYGYTF. The full variable domain, completed using reference TRBV9 and TRBJ1-2, is DSGVTQTPKHLITATGQRVTLRCSPRSGDLSVYWYQQSLDQGLQFLIQYYNGEERAKGNILERFSAQQFPDLHSELNLSSLELGDSALYFCASSASGSTTNYGYTFGSGTRLTVV.

V usage is TRBV27 and J usage is TRBJ2-1; a possible D gene is TRBD1 (5 bases). The V gene lost 5 bases and the J gene lost 9 bases, with 17 bases spanning the gap. Looked up from germline, CDR1 is MNHEY and CDR2 is SMNVEV (reference sequence). There are 14 residues in the CDR3. CDR3 region: CASSIGVDFSEQFF. CDR3 nucleotides: TGTGCCAGCAGTATAGGGGTAGATTTCAGTGAGCAGTTCTTC.

The genes are TRBV5-3 and TRBJ2-4; 10 bases match TRBD2. TRBV5-3 is marked as an open reading frame, function uncertain. With V trimmed by 0 bases and J by 1 base, 10 bases remained unmatched. The CDR3 loop spans 19 amino acids. CDR3 amino acids: CARSLGTSGSLRAKNIQYF. DNA for the CDR3: TGTGCCAGAAGCTTGGGGACTAGCGGATCCCTGAGGGCCAAAAACATTCAGTACTTC.

Points on this clone: The sample carries other DNA sequences with the same CDR3. The V gene is TRBV27, the J gene TRBJ2-5, with unresolved D. V shed 3 bases and J shed 1 base, with 6 bases lying between them. CDR3 length: 13 residues. CDR1 and CDR2 (germline): MNHEY, SMNVEV (reference sequence). CDR3 nucleotide sequence: TGTGCCAGCAGTTTCTCGGGCCAAGAGACCCAGTACTTC. The encoded protein is CASSFSGQETQYF.

This chain joins TRBV13 and TRBJ2-5; 13 nucleotides align to TRBD2. J lost 2 bases, V lost 4 bases, and 7 bases had no gene match. This CDR3 is built from 17 residues. Germline loops: CDR1 PRHDT, CDR2 FYEKMQ (reference sequence). CDR3 residues: CASSSLGLAGSQETQYF. DNA for the CDR3: TGTGCCAGCAGCTCCCTGGGACTAGCGGGGAGTCAAGAGACCCAGTACTTC.

The rearrangement links TRBV4-1 to TRBJ2-7; D possibly corresponds to TRBD2 (5 bases). The CDR3 extends over 16 amino acids. Trimming removed 0 bases at V and 2 bases at J, with 14 bases between. Germline V CDR1 and CDR2: MGHRA, YSYEKL. The CDR3 here is CASSQDGSGFPYEQYF. CDR3 nucleotide sequence: TGCGCCAGCAGCCAAGATGGGAGCGGCTTCCCCTACGAGCAGTACTTC.

About this clone: The same CDR3 arises from other DNA sequences in this sample as well. The CDR3 DNA is TGTGCCATCAGGACTGCTTCCTACGAGCAGTACTTC. It codes for CAIRTASYEQYF. The V gene is TRBV10-3, the J gene TRBJ2-7; no definite D call. The CDR3 covers 12 residues. Germline loops: CDR1 ENHRY, CDR2 SYGVKD. Trimming stripped 6 bases from V and 1 base from J, with 7 bases between.

This clone was found once. The J gene is TRBJ1-2, the V gene TRBV27; maybe TRBD1 (5 bases). The V gene lost 4 bases and the J gene lost 6 bases, with 12 bases spanning the gap. In germline, CDR1 is MNHEY, CDR2 SMNVEV (reference sequence). This CDR3 has 13 amino acids. The CDR3 DNA reads TGTGCCAGCAGTTCGCGCCAGGGAGATGGCTACACCTTC. Translation: CASSSRQGDGYTF.